This T cell receptor (beta chain) stems from a study of blood T cell repertoires in COVID-19. Produced via immunoSEQ multiplex PCR; TCRdb's table is partial and in-frame only. The table lists roughly 300,000 clones, 80% to 90% of them singletons. The CDR3 is 14 residues long. Germline assignment: CDR1 SGHDT and CDR2 YYEEEE. V gave up 2 bases and J gave up 4 bases; unmatched junction bases: 2. Material: PBMCs or T cells enriched from blood (not recorded which). The J gene is TRBJ2-3, the V gene TRBV5-6; 9 positions match TRBD1. This sequence originates from a man aged 25 to 40 who had recovered from COVID-19. CDR3 residues: CASSFGTGPDTQYF. The CDR3 DNA is TGTGCCAGCAGCTTCGGGACAGGGCCAGATACGCAGTATTTT.